The 27 T cell receptor beta chains given below trace back to one sample, sequenced in a study of graft-versus-host responses after intestinal transplantation. Their recognized antigens are unknown. TCRdb's table, derived via immunoSEQ multiplex PCR, lists solely in-frame clones and lacks some. The profile covers 45,000 to 60,000 clones, with roughly 91% appearing a single time and less than 2.5% taken by the ten largest. Source: unstimulated CD4+ T cells sorted from spleen or lymph node cells, taken before transplant. These receptors originate from a human donor who was the organ donor for an intestinal transplant.

CDR3 in amino acids: CASSKFFTGAGYGYTF. The CDR3 coding sequence is TGTGCCAGCAGCAAGTTTTTCACGGGGGCAGGCTATGGCTACACCTTC. This rearrangement joins TRBV14 to TRBJ1-2; a weak D match, TRBD1 (6 bases). The germline V gene has CDR1 SGHDN and CDR2 FVKESK. The CDR3 runs to 16 residues. The V end was cut by 5 bases, the J end by 4 bases, with 20 bases between.

This clone was seen just once. J is TRBJ1-2 and V is TRBV7-2; 9 positions agree with TRBD1. This CDR3 is built from 17 residues. From germline, CDR1 is SGHTA and CDR2 FQGNSA. The V gene end was trimmed by 1 base and the J gene end by 3 bases; junction bases not matched to a gene: 9. The CDR3 loop is CASSLVLWDRAYYGYTF. Here the CDR3 DNA reads TGTGCCAGCAGCTTAGTCCTTTGGGACAGGGCCTACTATGGCTACACCTTC.

This chain links TRBV7-8 with TRBJ2-1, with D possibly matching TRBD2 (5 bases). Germline CDR1 and CDR2: SGHVS and FQNEAQ. The CDR3 runs 16 residues. Between the trimmed V and J ends, which lost 6 bases and 0 bases, there was a span of 15 bases. Written as DNA, the CDR3 is TGTGCCAGCAGGGCGGGTGGGAAAAGCTCCTACAATGAGCAGTTCTTC. This encodes CASRAGGKSSYNEQFF.

The chain carries TRBV14 and TRBJ1-2; the D gene is possibly TRBD1 (6 bases). Germline assignment: CDR1 SGHDN and CDR2 FVKESK. Trimming cost V 4 bases and J 5 bases, with 11 bases left between them. The CDR3 is made up of 13 amino acids. For the CDR3, the DNA is TGTGCCAGCAGCCCGGGGGCTCCATATGGCTACACCTTC. This sequence encodes CASSPGAPYGYTF.

This chain uses TRBV7-9 with TRBJ2-7; D is ambiguous. The V end was cut by 1 base, the J end by 0 bases, with 10 bases between. Per germline, CDR1 SEHNR and CDR2 FQNEAQ (reference sequence). The CDR3 consists of 15 residues. The CDR3 region has the DNA TGTGCCAGCAGCTTAGAGTCAGGATCCTCCTACGAGCAGTACTTC. Its protein product is CASSLESGSSYEQYF.

The gene calls are TRBV15 and TRBJ2-1, with 7 bases identical to TRBD2. The ends lost 3 bases at V and 4 bases at J; junction bases unmatched: 9. This CDR3 is 16 amino acids long. CDR1 is LNHNV, CDR2 YYDKDF, per germline (reference sequence). CDR3: CATSREKRGLYNEQFF. CDR3 in DNA: TGTGCCACCAGCAGGGAGAAGCGGGGACTATACAATGAGCAGTTCTTC.

V usage is TRBV23-1 and J usage is TRBJ2-7; D remains unclear. TRBV23-1 is treated as an ORF (open reading frame) with a function not yet certain. The CDR3 spans 17 residues. Trimming stripped 2 bases from V and 1 base from J, with 18 bases between. CDR3 region: CASSQRIGNRQSYEQYF. Written as DNA, the CDR3 is TGCGCCAGCAGTCAACGGATCGGAAACCGACAATCCTACGAGCAGTACTTC.

In nucleotides, the CDR3 is TGTGCCAGCAGCTCGGCTCTCCAAGAGACCCAGTACTTC. It translates to CASSSALQETQYF. The gene calls are TRBV7-2 and TRBJ2-5; D is ambiguous. Germline V gives CDR1 SGHTA, CDR2 FQGNSA. The ends were cut back, 4 bases at V and 1 base at J, with 7 bases in the middle. This CDR3 is 13 amino acids long.

V gene TRBV5-1 combines with J gene TRBJ2-2; D possibly corresponds to TRBD2 (6 bases). V was shortened by 0 bases and J by 4 bases, with 10 bases between the two germline ends. This CDR3 has 15 residues. CDR1 and CDR2 from the germline V gene are SGHRS and YFSETQ. This CDR3 reads CASSLGLVSTGELFF. CDR3 nucleotide sequence: TGCGCCAGCAGCTTGGGACTAGTAAGCACCGGGGAGCTGTTTTTT.

The chain is built from TRBV6-5 and TRBJ1-1; the D gene is possibly TRBD1 (6 bases). Trimming cost V 0 bases and J 7 bases, with 9 bases left between them. The CDR3 length is 13 residues. Germline-derived CDR1 and CDR2 are MNHEY and SVGAGI. CDR3 nucleotide sequence: TGTGCCAGCAGTTACTCGACAGGCATTGAAGCTTTCTTT. Translated: CASSYSTGIEAFF.

CDR3 loop: CASSQGRDSSSYEQYF. CDR3 DNA: TGTGCCAGCTCACAGGGTAGGGACAGTAGCTCCTACGAGCAGTACTTC. The chain employs TRBV18 and TRBJ2-7; 7 nucleotides align to TRBD1. CDR3 length equals 16 residues. Losses at the gene ends were 4 bases for V and 0 bases for J; bases not matched to a gene: 9. Looked up from germline, CDR1 is KGHSH and CDR2 is LQKENI. Full variable domain (outside the CDR3, taken from reference TRBV18 and TRBJ2-7): NAGVMQNPRHLVRRRGQEARLRCSPMKGHSHVYWYRQLPEEGLKFMVYLQKENIIDESGMPKERFSAEFPKEGPSILRIQQVVRGDSAAYFCASSQGRDSSSYEQYFGPGTRLTVT.

The genes are TRBV29-1 and TRBJ2-7, with 8 bases identical to TRBD1. The CDR3 runs 13 residues. Germline CDR1 and CDR2: SQVTM and ANQGSEA. V shed 7 bases and J 2 bases; nucleotides not matched to a gene: 7. CDR3 loop: CSARQGPPYEQYF. CDR3 bases: TGCAGCGCCCGACAGGGGCCCCCCTACGAGCAGTACTTC.

The rearrangement joins TRBV4-1 to TRBJ1-4; 11 bases fit TRBD1. From germline, CDR1 is MGHRA and CDR2 YSYEKL. The J segment lost 8 bases and the V segment lost 1 base, leaving 12 bases of the junction unmatched. This CDR3 has 18 residues. CDR3 sequence reads: CASSQVGQRDRGEEKLFF. CDR3 DNA sequence: TGCGCCAGCAGCCAAGTAGGCCAAAGGGACAGGGGGGAGGAAAAACTGTTTTTT.

The chain links TRBV7-2 to TRBJ2-2, with 9 bases identical to TRBD1. The CDR3 loop spans 18 amino acids. CDR1 SGHTA and CDR2 FQGNSA come from the germline V gene. V shed 2 bases and J 0 bases; nucleotides not matched to a gene: 7. The CDR3 loop is CASSLTRDRAANTGELFF. In nucleotides, the CDR3 is TGTGCCAGCAGCTTAACGCGGGACAGGGCCGCGAACACCGGGGAGCTGTTTTTT.

The chain combines TRBV19 with TRBJ1-2, with D perhaps matching TRBD1 (6 bases). Trimming removed 10 bases at V and 2 bases at J, with 17 bases between. This CDR3 contains 14 residues. Germline V lookup: CDR1 LNHDA, CDR2 SQIVND (reference sequence). The CDR3 sequence: CATLPGGHNYGYTF. Written as DNA, the CDR3 is TGTGCCACCCTACCCGGGGGACACAACTATGGCTACACCTTC.

The chain links TRBV6-6 to TRBJ2-5; weak D call: TRBD2 (6 bases). Trimming cost V 2 bases and J 5 bases, with 15 bases left between them. Germline CDR1 MNHNY, CDR2 SVGAGI (reference sequence). This CDR3 comprises 15 residues. The CDR3 protein is CASSYRGAGRETQYF. The CDR3 DNA reads TGTGCCAGCAGTTACAGGGGTGCGGGAAGGGAGACCCAGTACTTC.

The chain recombines TRBV6-1 with TRBJ2-3; 9 bases match TRBD2. V shed 3 bases and J 4 bases; nucleotides not matched to a gene: 8. This CDR3 region has 16 residues. Germline CDR1 MNHNS, CDR2 SASEGT. CDR3 amino acids: CASSEVSGRVADTQYF. The CDR3 DNA sequence: TGTGCCAGCAGTGAGGTTAGCGGGAGAGTCGCAGATACGCAGTATTTT.

Only one count was recorded for this clone. The chain is built from TRBV7-2 and TRBJ1-4; D is unresolved. Germline V gene lookup returns CDR1 SGHTA and CDR2 FQGNSA. The ends were cut back, 2 bases at V and 4 bases at J, with 8 bases in the middle. The CDR3 is 14 amino acids. The CDR3 loop reads CASSLSANNEKLFF. Here the CDR3 DNA reads TGTGCCAGCAGCTTATCGGCCAATAATGAAAAACTGTTTTTT.

This chain connects TRBV7-6 to TRBJ2-3; perhaps TRBD2 as D (6 bases). The CDR3 loop spans 19 amino acids. Germline lookup yields CDR1 SGHVS and CDR2 FNYEAQ. Between the trimmed V and J ends, which lost 1 base and 4 bases, there was a span of 24 bases. The CDR3 DNA reads TGTGCCAGCAGCTTAGACCGTCCCGGGACTGGCTTGTGGGCAGATACGCAGTATTTT. Translation: CASSLDRPGTGLWADTQYF.

The V call is TRBV5-6, the J call TRBJ2-2; TRBD1 matches 9 bases. The CDR3 loop spans 18 amino acids. J lost 4 bases, V lost 3 bases, and 13 bases had no gene match. CDR1 SGHDT and CDR2 YYEEEE come from the germline V gene. The CDR3 region is CASSSGQGIYLFTGELFF. The CDR3 DNA is TGTGCCAGCAGCTCGGGACAGGGTATTTATTTGTTCACCGGGGAGCTGTTTTTT.

This clone was observed a handful of times. The chain combines TRBV7-9 with TRBJ2-7; 9 positions agree with TRBD2. Germline loops: CDR1 SEHNR, CDR2 FQNEAQ (reference sequence). CDR3 length: 14 amino acids. Trimming at V came to 1 base and at J to 2 bases, leaving 0 bases not matched to a gene. The CDR3 bases are TGTGCCAGCAGCTTAGGGACTAGCGCCTACGAGCAGTACTTC. This codes for CASSLGTSAYEQYF.

The rearrangement joins TRBV7-9 to TRBJ2-5; 11 nucleotides match TRBD2. This CDR3 comprises 18 residues. CDR1 is SEHNR and CDR2 is FQNEAQ in the germline V gene (reference sequence). V lost 1 base to trimming and J lost 0 bases; unmatched junction nucleotides: 7. The DNA for the CDR3 is TGTGCCAGCAGCTTAGGCGTAGCGGGAGGGGAGTACCAAGAGACCCAGTACTTC. This gives the protein CASSLGVAGGEYQETQYF.

This sequence joins TRBV29-1 and TRBJ1-2, with 7 bases fitting TRBD1. Trimming at V came to 6 bases and at J to 2 bases, leaving 3 bases not matched to a gene. This CDR3 has 12 residues. From germline, CDR1 is SQVTM and CDR2 ANQGSEA. As DNA, the CDR3 is TGCAGCGTAGAGACAGGGAACTATGGCTACACCTTC. This encodes CSVETGNYGYTF.

The V and J genes are TRBV5-6 and TRBJ1-5, with D uncertain. This CDR3 region has 12 residues. CDR1 is SGHDT and CDR2 is YYEEEE in the germline V gene. The V gene lost 1 base and the J gene lost 3 bases, with 2 bases spanning the gap. The CDR3 DNA reads as TGTGCCAGCAGCTTGCTCAATCAGCCCCAGCATTTT. Translating gives CASSLLNQPQHF.

J is TRBJ1-2 and V is TRBV4-2; D may be TRBD1 (6 bases). With 4 bases removed from V and 8 bases from J, the gap between germline ends came to 17 bases. The CDR3 is 14 amino acids. From germline, CDR1 is LGHNA and CDR2 YNFKEQ. CDR3 DNA sequence: TGTGCCAGCAGCCTCCACAGGGAATTGGAAGGCTACACCTTC. It translates to CASSLHRELEGYTF.

The chain has TRBV5-6 and TRBJ2-2; 8 bases line up with TRBD2. The germline gives CDR1 SGHDT, CDR2 YYEEEE. V gave up 0 bases and J gave up 6 bases; unmatched junction bases: 4. The CDR3 is 15 residues long. The CDR3 DNA reads TGTGCCAGCAGCTTGGCGGGAGGGCCCTCCGGGGAGCTGTTTTTT. It codes for CASSLAGGPSGELFF.

This rearrangement joins TRBV5-1 to TRBJ2-3, with TRBD2 as a possible D gene (5 bases). V lost 2 bases to trimming and J lost 1 base, with 8 bases between them. The CDR3 loop spans 14 amino acids. Germline V gene lookup returns CDR1 SGHRS and CDR2 YFSETQ. The CDR3 nucleotides read TGCGCCAGCAGCTTCGAGGGTGGCACAGATACGCAGTATTTT. Protein: CASSFEGGTDTQYF.